The source of this TCR beta chain is a study of neoadjuvant nivolumab and ipilimumab in lung cancer. The wider study: Patients got nivolumab 3 mg/kg on days 1, 15 and 29; combination added ipilimumab 1 mg/kg day 1. General observations from the study: Higher pretherapy blood TCR richness went with higher resected-tumor richness. Compared with tumor-adjacent uninvolved lung, resected tumors showed greater richness and clonality.

The germline gives CDR1 SGHAT, CDR2 FQNNGV. V lost 3 bases and J lost 4, with 12 bases in between. The CDR3 spans 14 residues. Regarding this clone: The target antigen is unknown.

Sequenced by immunoSEQ multiplex PCR; TCRdb stores in-frame clones only, minus some. The sample includes fewer than 25,000 clones, 82% of them seen just once. This chain joins TRBV11-2 and TRBJ1-1; TRBD1 is a possible D gene (6 bases). This sequence originates from an adult with non-small cell lung cancer. The sample in question was peripheral blood, obtained before neoadjuvant nivolumab, alone or with ipilimumab. The CDR3 loop reads CASSFGGGPTEAFF. CDR3 DNA sequence: TGTGCCAGCAGCTTCGGGGGGGGGCCCACTGAAGCTTTCTTT.